The clone carrying this TCR beta chain has just one count. Its antigen is currently unknown. The V gene end was trimmed by 0 bases and the J gene end by 0 bases; junction bases not matched to a gene: 4. The CDR3 spans 16 residues. Germline CDR1 SGDLS, CDR2 YYNGEE. The sample originates from a study of cytomegalovirus exposure and HLA in healthy donors. The PCR used 60 Vbeta and 13 Jbeta primers. The repertoire was sequenced with immunoSEQ multiplex PCR; TCRdb's copy has only in-frame clones and lacks some. This repertoire shows approximately 200,000 clones, about 85% found once; its top ten account for about 1.2%. Broader study findings: Later work associated 16,951 TCR beta sequences with HLA alleles at 0.05 false discovery rate.

The sample comprised PBMCs. The chain recombines TRBV9 with TRBJ2-5, with 8 bases that match TRBD2. The receptor's source is a human donor in good health. In DNA, the CDR3 is TGTGCCAGCAGCGTAGAGGAGACTAGCGACCAAGAGACCCAGTACTTC. It encodes CASSVEETSDQETQYF.